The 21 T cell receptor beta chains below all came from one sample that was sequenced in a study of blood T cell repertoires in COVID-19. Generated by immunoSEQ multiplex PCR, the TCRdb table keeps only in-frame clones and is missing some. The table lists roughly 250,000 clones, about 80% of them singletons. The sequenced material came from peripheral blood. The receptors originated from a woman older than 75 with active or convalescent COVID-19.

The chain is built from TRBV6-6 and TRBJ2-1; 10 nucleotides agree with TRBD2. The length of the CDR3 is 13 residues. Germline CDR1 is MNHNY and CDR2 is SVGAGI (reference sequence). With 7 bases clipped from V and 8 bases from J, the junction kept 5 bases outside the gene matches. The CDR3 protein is CASIIAGGHEQFF. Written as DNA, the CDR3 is TGTGCCAGCATTATAGCGGGAGGCCATGAGCAGTTCTTC.

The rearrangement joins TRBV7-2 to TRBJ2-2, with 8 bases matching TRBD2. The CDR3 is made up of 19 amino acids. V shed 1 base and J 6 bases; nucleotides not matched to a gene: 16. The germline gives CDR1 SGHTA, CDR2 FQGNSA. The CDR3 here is CASSLVAGGGGMRAGELFF. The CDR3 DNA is TGTGCCAGCAGCTTAGTCGCGGGGGGTGGGGGAATGAGGGCCGGGGAGCTGTTTTTT.

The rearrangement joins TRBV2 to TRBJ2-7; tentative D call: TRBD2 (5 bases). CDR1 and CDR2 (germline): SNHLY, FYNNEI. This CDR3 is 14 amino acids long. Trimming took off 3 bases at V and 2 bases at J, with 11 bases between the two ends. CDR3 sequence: CASSDPSPTYEQYF. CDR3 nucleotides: TGTGCCAGCAGTGATCCTAGCCCCACCTACGAGCAGTACTTC.

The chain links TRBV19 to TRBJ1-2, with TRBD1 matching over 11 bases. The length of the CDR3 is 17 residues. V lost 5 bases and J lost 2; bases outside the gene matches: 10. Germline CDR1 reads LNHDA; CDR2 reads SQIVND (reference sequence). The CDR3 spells CASSADRDRGLNYGYTF. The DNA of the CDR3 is TGTGCCAGTAGTGCGGACCGGGACAGGGGGTTGAACTATGGCTACACCTTC.

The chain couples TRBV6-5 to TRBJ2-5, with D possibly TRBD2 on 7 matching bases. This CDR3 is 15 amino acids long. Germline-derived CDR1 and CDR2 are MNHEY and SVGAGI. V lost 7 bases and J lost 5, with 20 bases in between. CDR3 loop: CASNPARGAWETQYF. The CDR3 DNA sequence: TGTGCCAGCAACCCCGCTCGGGGGGCTTGGGAGACCCAGTACTTC.

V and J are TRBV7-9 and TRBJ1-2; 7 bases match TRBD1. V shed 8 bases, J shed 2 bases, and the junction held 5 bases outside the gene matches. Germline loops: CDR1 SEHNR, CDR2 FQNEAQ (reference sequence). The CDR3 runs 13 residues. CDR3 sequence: CASSGGGNYGYTF. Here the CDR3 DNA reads TGTGCCAGCTCCGGAGGGGGCAACTATGGCTACACCTTC.

In nucleotides, the CDR3 is TGTGCCAGCTTAATCCCGGGACAGCCCCTCTATGGCTACACCTTC. It codes for CASLIPGQPLYGYTF. The V gene is TRBV6-5, the J gene TRBJ1-2; TRBD1 agrees at 7 bases. Germline trimming cut 8 bases from V and 4 bases from J; bases unmatched to any gene: 13. In germline, CDR1 is MNHEY, CDR2 SVGAGI. This CDR3 comprises 15 residues.

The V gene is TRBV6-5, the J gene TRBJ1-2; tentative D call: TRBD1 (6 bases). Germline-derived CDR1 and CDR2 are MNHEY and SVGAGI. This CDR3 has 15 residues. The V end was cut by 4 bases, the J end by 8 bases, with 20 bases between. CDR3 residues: CASSSNDRNPRGYTF. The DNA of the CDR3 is TGTGCCAGCAGTTCAAATGACAGGAACCCGCGCGGCTACACCTTC.

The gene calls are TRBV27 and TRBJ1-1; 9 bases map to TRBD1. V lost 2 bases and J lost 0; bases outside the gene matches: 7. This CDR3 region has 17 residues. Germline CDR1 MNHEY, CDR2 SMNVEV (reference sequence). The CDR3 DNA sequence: TGTGCCAGCAGTTTAAAAGGACAGGGGAGAATGAACACTGAAGCTTTCTTT. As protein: CASSLKGQGRMNTEAFF.

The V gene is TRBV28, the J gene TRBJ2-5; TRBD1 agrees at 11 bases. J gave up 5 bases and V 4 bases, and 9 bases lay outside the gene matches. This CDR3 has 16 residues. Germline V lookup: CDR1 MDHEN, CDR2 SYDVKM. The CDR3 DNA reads TGTGCCAGCAGTTCGGGCGGGACAGGGGGGCGGGAGACCCAGTACTTC. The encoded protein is CASSSGGTGGRETQYF.

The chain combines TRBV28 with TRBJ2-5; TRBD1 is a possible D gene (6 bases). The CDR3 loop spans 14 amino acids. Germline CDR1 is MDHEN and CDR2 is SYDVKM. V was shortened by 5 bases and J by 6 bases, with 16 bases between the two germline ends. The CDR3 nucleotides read TGTGCCAGCAGTCCCCCAGGGGTGGCAAAGACCCAGTACTTC. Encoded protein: CASSPPGVAKTQYF. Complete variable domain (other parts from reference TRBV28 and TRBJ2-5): DVKVTQSSRYLVKRTGEKVFLECVQDMDHENMFWYRQDPGLGLRLIYFSYDVKMKEKGDIPEGYSVSREKKERFSLILESASTNQTSMYLCASSPPGVAKTQYFGPGTRLLVL.

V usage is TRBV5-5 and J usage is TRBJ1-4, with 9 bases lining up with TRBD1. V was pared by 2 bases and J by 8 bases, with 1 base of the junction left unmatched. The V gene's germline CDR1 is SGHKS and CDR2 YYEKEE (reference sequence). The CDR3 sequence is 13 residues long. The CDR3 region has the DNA TGTGCCAGCAGCTTACAGGGGGCGGAAAAACTGTTTTTT. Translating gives CASSLQGAEKLFF.

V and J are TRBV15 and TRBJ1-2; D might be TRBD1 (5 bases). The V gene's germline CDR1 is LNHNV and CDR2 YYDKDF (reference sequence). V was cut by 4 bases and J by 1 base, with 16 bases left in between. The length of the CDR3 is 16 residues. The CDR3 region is CATSTPQGGDNYGYTF. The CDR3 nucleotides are TGTGCCACCAGCACACCTCAGGGAGGGGATAACTATGGCTACACCTTC. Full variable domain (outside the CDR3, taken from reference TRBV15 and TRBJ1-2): DAMVIQNPRYQVTQFGKPVTLSCSQTLNHNVMYWYQQKSSQAPKLLFHYYDKDFNNEADTPDNFQSRRPNTSFCFLDIRSPGLGDTAMYLCATSTPQGGDNYGYTFGSGTRLTVV.

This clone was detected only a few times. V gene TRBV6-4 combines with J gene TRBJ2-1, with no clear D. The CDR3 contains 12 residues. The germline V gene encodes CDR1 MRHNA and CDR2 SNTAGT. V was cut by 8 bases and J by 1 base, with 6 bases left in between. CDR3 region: CASGHSYNEQFF. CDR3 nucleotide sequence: TGTGCCAGCGGGCATTCCTACAATGAGCAGTTCTTC.

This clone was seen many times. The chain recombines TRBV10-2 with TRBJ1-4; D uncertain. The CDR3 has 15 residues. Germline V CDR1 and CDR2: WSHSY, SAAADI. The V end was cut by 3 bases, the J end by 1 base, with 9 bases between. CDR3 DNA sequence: TGCGCCAGCAGTGAAACAGTGGGAACTAATGAAAAACTGTTTTTT. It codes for CASSETVGTNEKLFF.

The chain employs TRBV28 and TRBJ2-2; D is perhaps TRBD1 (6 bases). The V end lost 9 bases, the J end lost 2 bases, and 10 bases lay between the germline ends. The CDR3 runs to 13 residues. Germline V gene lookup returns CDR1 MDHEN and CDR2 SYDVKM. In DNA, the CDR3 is TGTGCCAGTCCGGACAGTAACACCGGGGAGCTGTTTTTT. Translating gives CASPDSNTGELFF.

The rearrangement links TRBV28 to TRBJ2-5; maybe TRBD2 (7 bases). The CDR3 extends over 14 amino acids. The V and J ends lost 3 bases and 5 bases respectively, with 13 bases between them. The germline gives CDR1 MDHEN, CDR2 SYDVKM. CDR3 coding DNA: TGTGCCAGCAGTTTCGTGGGGGGGCGGGAGACCCAGTACTTC. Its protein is CASSFVGGRETQYF.

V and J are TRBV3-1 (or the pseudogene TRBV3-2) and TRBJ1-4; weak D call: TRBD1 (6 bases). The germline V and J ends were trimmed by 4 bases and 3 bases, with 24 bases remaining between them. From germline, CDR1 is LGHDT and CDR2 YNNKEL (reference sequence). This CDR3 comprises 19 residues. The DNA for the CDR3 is TGTGCCAGCAGCCCATCCGTGGGGGCAGGGAATATAGCTAATGAAAAACTGTTTTTT. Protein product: CASSPSVGAGNIANEKLFF.

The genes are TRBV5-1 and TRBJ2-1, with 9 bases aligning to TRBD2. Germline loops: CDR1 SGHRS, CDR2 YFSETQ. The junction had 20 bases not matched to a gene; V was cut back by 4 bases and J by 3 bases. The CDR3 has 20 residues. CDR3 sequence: CASSPKGGGPEREVYNEQFF. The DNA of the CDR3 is TGCGCCAGCAGCCCAAAAGGCGGGGGGCCCGAGCGGGAGGTCTACAATGAGCAGTTCTTC.

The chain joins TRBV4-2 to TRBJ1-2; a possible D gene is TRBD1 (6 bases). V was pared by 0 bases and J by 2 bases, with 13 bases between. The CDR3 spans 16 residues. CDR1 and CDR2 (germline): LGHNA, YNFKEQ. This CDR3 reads CASSQDSRQANYGYTF. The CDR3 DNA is TGTGCCAGCAGCCAAGATTCCCGACAGGCCAACTATGGCTACACCTTC.

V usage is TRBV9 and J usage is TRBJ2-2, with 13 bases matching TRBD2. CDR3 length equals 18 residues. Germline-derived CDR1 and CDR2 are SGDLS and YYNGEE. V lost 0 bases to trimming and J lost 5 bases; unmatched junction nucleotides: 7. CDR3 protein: CASSVATGTSGITGELFF. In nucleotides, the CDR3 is TGTGCCAGCAGCGTAGCCACGGGGACTAGCGGGATTACCGGGGAGCTGTTTTTT.